This TCR beta chain was sequenced in a study of cytomegalovirus exposure and HLA in healthy donors (dated by TCRdb to the late 2010s). Looking at the study overall: According to an earlier analysis of a few hundred of the donors, some 180 million T cells yielded roughly 100 million unique TCR beta sequences and 250 to 350 Gb of sequence data. Roughly 290 gigabases of sequencing data and around 80 million unique TCR sequences made up an early release that covered over 550 HLA-typed donors. Of the roughly 430 genotyped donors, over 70% fell in the genetic ancestry cluster associated with self-reported Caucasian donors. The study was designed to test whether signatures of past pathogen exposure could be identified by cataloging public T cell receptors. The study profiled the T cell repertoires of fewer than 850 subjects by immunosequencing and related them to cytomegalovirus serostatus. Besides the first cohort of 550 to 750 subjects, a separate validation cohort made up of 90 to 150 different subjects was used. To predict cytomegalovirus infection status, the study brought together high-throughput TCR immunosequencing, statistical association of individual TCRs with disease status, and machine learning. A later analysis re-analyzed previously published TCR beta repertoires from 666 donors and added high-resolution HLA genotyping to study TCR occurrence patterns. Rather than using new phenotypic data, the later analysis identified candidate immune exposures from TCR beta sequences and from how often those sequences occurred across donors. To decide whether each TCR beta V gene segment behaved as functional or pseudogenic, an earlier analysis of some 600 of the donors relied on high-throughput TCR beta sequencing. Donor age, sex, ethnicity and CMV serostatus were compiled together with the repertoire data. A later genetic analysis took genome-wide SNP genotypes for about three fifths of the 666 donors and used that subset as a discovery cohort. All discovery cohort repertoires had been generated on a single sequencing platform. HLA typing included class I and class II loci at four-digit resolution. Typing coverage varied by locus: roughly 620-640 donors for A, B, C, DRB1 and DQB1; roughly 500 for DQA1; more than 600 for DPA1; around 450 for DPB1. Four or five DR-DQ haplotypes were handled as single units for association and clustering, since linkage in the cohort was strong. Across around 400 genotyped donors of the cohort, an average of approximately 240,000 unique TCR beta nucleotide sequences per donor were sequenced, and roughly a sixth of those sequences were non-productive.

The cohort was made up of approximately 670 healthy bone marrow donors. Cohort members were all nominally healthy when sampled, although unrecorded immune exposures were likely present. The donor was CMV seronegative and belonged to the group of 350 or so seronegative cohort members. A peripheral blood sample was provided by each donor, and peripheral blood mononuclear cells were used for TCR beta sequencing. Genomic DNA extraction from the blood cell samples was performed with the Qiagen DNeasy Blood Extraction Kit. Receptors were amplified or captured by the immunoSEQ multiplex PCR assay. For the multiplex PCR, a mixture combining 60 forward primers for TCR Vbeta segments and 13 reverse primers for TCR Jbeta segments was used. A multiplex PCR assay on genomic DNA amplified the CDR3 region of rearranged TCR beta genes. The amplified TCR beta libraries were sequenced on the Illumina HiSeq System as 87-base-pair reads. Per the source publication's procedure: A later analysis tallied roughly 80 million unique TCR beta chains across the 700 or so repertoires, and around 12 million of those chains were shared by two or more donors. A nearest-neighbor algorithm error-corrected the raw reads and collapsed the reads into unique sequences, merging closely related sequences to remove PCR and sequencing errors. V, D and J gene segments were assigned by aligning CDR3 sequences to IMGT reference sequences. For a sequence to be retained, at least a six-nucleotide match to both a V gene segment and a J gene segment was required. Rearrangements were classified as productive when the CDR3 lacked stop codons and remained in frame with V and J, and all other rearrangements were classified as non-productive. CDR3 was defined by IMGT convention, running from the second conserved V-encoded cysteine to the conserved J-encoded phenylalanine. In an earlier analysis of around 640 of the donors, sequences lacking an unambiguous match to a single V gene segment were excluded. An earlier analysis of 550 to 650 of the donors classified V segments as functional when productive rearrangements were above 56.7% and as segregating when the standard deviation between donors was above 5%. A statistical classification framework was built for diagnosing cytomegalovirus status from the catalog of TCR beta chain sequences. In a later analysis, V and J genes were assigned by comparing TCR nucleotide sequences against IMGT/GENE-DB human TR gene sequences. The TCRdist pipeline was used in a later analysis to assign CDR3 sequences and most-parsimonious VDJ recombination scenarios. In a later analysis, each TCR beta chain was defined by its CDR3 amino acid sequence together with its V-gene family, and reads without a unique V-gene family were excluded. As a way to deal with suspected cross-contamination and a sequencing artifact, a later analysis dropped roughly 620 nucleotide sequences that were highly shared and had low generation probability. In a later analysis, a clonal expansion index for each public chain was calculated from normalized within-repertoire ranks of inferred template counts. Generation probabilities in a later analysis came from a VDJ recombination model fitted to out-of-frame rearrangements, and those results were checked against IGoR. Hypergeometric tests were used in a later analysis to score TCR-TCR, TCR-HLA and TCR-CMV co-occurrence, with a repertoire-size bias correction applied to the TCR pairs. In a later analysis, false discovery rates were estimated by permuting HLA or CMV assignments 20 times. In a later analysis, co-occurring TCRs were grouped using DBSCAN, and TCRdist sequence similarity was added for clustering within HLA-allele-positive subsets. Repertoires with fewer than 30,000 or more than 120,000 public chains were left out of co-occurrence clustering, as were a handful of repertoires with anomalous nucleotide sharing. The clones in this table, taken by TCRdb from immuneACCESS, are in-frame only. Not every clone is retained; where verified, under half of the shortfall comes from an unresolved V gene, and the cause of the rest is unknown. Clonal size and the V and J genes are those of that table, whereas D and trimming came from the DNA. Recorded for this sample are about 110,000 clones; around 77% of them occurred a single time. More than 4% of the sample lies in the top ten.

A note on this clone: The antigen it binds to is not known. No much larger clonotype is one base removed from it; base qualities were not supplied.

CDR1 and CDR2 are read off the germline V gene as MNHEY and SVGAGI. Including the terminal cysteine and phenylalanine, the CDR3 comprises 15 residues. The read is trimmed to its CDR3 DNA, 45 bases read in frame from base 1. V is clipped by 6 bases and J by 0 bases, and the sequence between their germline boundaries is 15 bases long. Overall study results and their limits: A further reported finding was that TCR beta sequences accurately predicted the HLA-A and HLA-B alleles for most subjects in the first cohort. In vitro tests confirmed that a few of the cytomegalovirus-associated TCR beta chains recognize cytomegalovirus antigens. The presence/absence analyses assumed that sequencing depth was roughly uniform across donors, and that assumption may not be true. Only TCR beta chains were sequenced in this cohort, and the absence of alpha or paired-chain data limited detectable features. Broadly in line with IMGT annotations, most TCR beta V segments showed up in productive rearrangements about 87% or about 30% of the time in an earlier analysis of approximately 600 of the donors. A later genetic analysis reported fewer N-insertions in productive TCRs among donors in an Asian-associated ancestry cluster than the roughly 650-donor mean. The sequencing pipeline was judged likely to have produced a cluster of highly shared sequence variants as a technical artifact. An association between a missense DCLRE1C variant and V-gene and J-gene trimming of TCR beta chains was found in a later genetic analysis and replicated in an independent cohort. Compared with equally common non-associated chains, HLA-associated TCR beta chains in a later analysis were more clonally expanded and had lower generation probabilities. Because some donors lacked HLA typing at each locus, the association tests relied only on the typed subset. CMV serostatus was the only immune exposure information available for the cohort. The study listed over 150 TCR beta chains as associated with cytomegalovirus. According to the authors, the approach could potentially be generalized to other disease states and immunological phenotypes. Most TCR sequences were observed very rarely across donors, whereas some public TCRs were present in many individuals. Some IMGT-functional V segments, including TRBV6-2 and TRBV6-3, could not be told apart with the 87-base-pair reads, so those segments were excluded. Strong co-occurrence of HLA alleles, especially DR and DQ, made assigning TCR associations to individual alleles difficult. A later analysis reported that several top co-occurrence clusters appeared linked to parvovirus B19, influenza, CMV and Epstein-Barr virus. A later analysis associated about 17,000 TCR beta sequences with specific HLA alleles at a false discovery rate of 0.05. The earlier analysis of around 600 of the donors excluded seventeen rarely observed V segments, including chromosome 9 orphons, because counts were too low. Cytomegalovirus status was reported to be diagnosed by the classifier with high specificity and sensitivity in both the original and validation cohorts. A later analysis found that most CMV-associated TCR beta chains appeared HLA-restricted, with HLA associations seemingly driven largely by CMV exposure. According to a later analysis, TCR association rates differed among HLA loci, with DRB1 alleles showing the most associated TCRs and HLA-C alleles showing the fewest. Linkage disequilibrium might explain the correlated functional status among segregating V segments, but an unknown experimental factor could not be ruled out.

Sequenced input: PBMCs. This receptor was taken from a male donor in good health and CMV-seronegative. The chain joins TRBV6-5 to TRBJ2-7; TRBD2 is perhaps the D gene, given 6 matching bases. At the DNA level, the sequence is TGTGCCAGCAGCCCAATAGCGGCTAGCTCCTACGAGCAGTACTTC. Translated, it reads CASSPIAASSYEQYF.